Listed below are T cell receptor beta chains from one sample, sequenced in a study of blood T cell repertoires in COVID-19. Sequenced by immunoSEQ multiplex PCR; TCRdb stores in-frame clones only, minus some. The sample has some 200,000 clones; approximately 91% are singletons. The sequenced sample was PBMCs or T cells enriched from blood (not recorded which). The receptors originated from a woman between 18 and 30 years old who had recovered from COVID-19. Both conserved end residues are part of each CDR3. A D gene is named only where the DNA matches it firmly. Only part of the rows carry a size: once, few, many, or a class if the clone is expanded.

>-|-|TRBJ2-1|TRBV30
TGTGCCTGGGGGGGAGGGGGACGAGAGCAGTTCTTC
CAWGGGGREQFF
>-|TRBD1|TRBJ2-5|TRBV6-5
TGTGCCAGCCTACCGACAGGGAAAGAGACCCAGTACTTC
CASLPTGKETQYF
>-|-|TRBJ1-1|TRBV28
TGTGCCAGCAGTTTCAGGTTGAACACTGAAGCTTTCTTT
CASSFRLNTEAFF
>-|-|TRBJ2-1|TRBV27
TGTGCCAGCAGTCCCCACCTGGCGGGAAGCTCCTACAATGAGCAGTTCTTC
CASSPHLAGSSYNEQFF
>-|-|TRBJ2-2|TRBV6-5
TGTGCCAGCAGTCCAGAGGGCCCGGGAACCGGGGAGCTGTTTTTT
CASSPEGPGTGELFF
>-|-|TRBJ1-1|TRBV25-1
TGTGCCAGCAGTGAACACTCGAGAACTGAAGCTTTCTTT
CASSEHSRTEAFF
>-|-|TRBJ2-1|TRBV7-3
TGTGCCAGCAGCTCGTACAGTTACAATGAGCAGTTCTTC
CASSSYSYNEQFF
>-|-|TRBJ1-1|TRBV7-9
TGTGCCAGCAGCTTTTGGACACAGAACACTGAAGCTTTCTTT
CASSFWTQNTEAFF
>-|-|TRBJ1-1|TRBV7-9
TGTGCCAGCAGCAAGCCGGGGGGTGCGTCGTTCCTGGAAGCTTTCTTT
CASSKPGGASFLEAFF
>-|-|TRBJ1-4|TRBV18
TGTGCCAGCTCCCCTACAGGGAGGGGAGAAAAACTGTTTTTT
CASSPTGRGEKLFF
>-|TRBD2|TRBJ2-1|TRBV7-2
TGTGCCAGCAGCTATACTAGCGGAAGCTCCTACAATGAGCAGTTCTTC
CASSYTSGSSYNEQFF
>-|TRBD2|TRBJ2-3|TRBV27
TGTGCCAGCAGTTTAAGCGGGGGGTCAGGAGATACGCAGTATTTT
CASSLSGGSGDTQYF
>few|-|TRBJ1-1|TRBV7-6
TGTGCCAGTGGGGCCGGTATGAACACTGAAGCTTTCTTT
CASGAGMNTEAFF
>-|TRBD2|TRBJ2-3|TRBV7-2
TGTGCCAGCAGCTTAGAGCTAGCGGAGGATACGCAGTATTTT
CASSLELAEDTQYF
>-|TRBD1|TRBJ1-4|TRBV27
TGTGCCAGCAGATGGGGACAGGACCGAAATGAAAAACTGTTTTTT
CASRWGQDRNEKLFF
>-|-|TRBJ1-6|TRBV28
TGTGCCAGCAGTTTAAGGCAGGGCCTAAATAATTCACCCCTCCACTTT
CASSLRQGLNNSPLHF
>-|-|TRBJ1-1|TRBV27
TGTGCCAGCAGTTTCGTACAGAACACTGAAGCTTTCTTT
CASSFVQNTEAFF
>-|TRBD1|TRBJ1-1|TRBV28
TGTGCCAGCAGTTCAGGACAGGACCCACGGGGAGCTTTCTTT
CASSSGQDPRGAFF
>-|TRBD2|TRBJ2-1|TRBV27
TGTGCCAGCAGTTTCAGGACTAGAGGCAATGAGCAGTTCTTC
CASSFRTRGNEQFF
>-|-|TRBJ2-1|TRBV28
TGTGCCAGCAGATCACTTAGCGGCTCCTACAATGAGCAGTTCTTC
CASRSLSGSYNEQFF
>-|TRBD2|TRBJ2-5|TRBV5-1
TGCGCCAGCACCCTACTAGCGGGAGGGCTCGAGACCCAGTACTTC
CASTLLAGGLETQYF
>-|TRBD2|TRBJ2-3|TRBV7-3
TGTGCCAGCAGCTCAGCGGGAGGGAGCACAGATACGCAGTATTTT
CASSSAGGSTDTQYF
>-|-|TRBJ2-1|TRBV28
TGTGCCAGCAGTTTAGGCGGGAAAGTTAATGAGCAGTTCTTC
CASSLGGKVNEQFF
>-|TRBD2|TRBJ2-1|TRBV4-1
TGCGCCAGCACCCCCTATCTGGCGGGAGGAATGAATGAGCAGTTCTTC
CASTPYLAGGMNEQFF
>few|-|TRBJ1-4|TRBV28
TGTGCCAGCGGGGGCGTAACTAATGAAAAACTGTTTTTT
CASGGVTNEKLFF
>-|-|TRBJ1-1|TRBV10-3
TGTGCCATCAGTGCCCTGGTTTCGGGTGAAGCTTTCTTT
CAISALVSGEAFF
>-|-|TRBJ2-5|TRBV3-1/TRBV3-2
TGTGCCAGCAGCCAACAAGCGTCGGCGACCCAGTACTTC
CASSQQASATQYF
>-|TRBD1|TRBJ2-2|TRBV4-3
TGCGCCAGCAGCCATGACAGGGGGTTGACCGGGGAGCTGTTTTTT
CASSHDRGLTGELFF
>-|-|TRBJ2-5|TRBV5-4
TGTGCCAGCAGCTTGTTCCAGTACCAAGAGACCCAGTACTTC
CASSLFQYQETQYF
>-|-|TRBJ2-2|TRBV27
TGTGCCAGCAAGATACAGAACACCGGGGAGCTGTTTTTT
CASKIQNTGELFF
>-|TRBD2|TRBJ2-1|TRBV5-1
TGCGCCAGCAGCTTGTCAGACCGGACTAGGAAGTTCTTC
CASSLSDRTRKFF
>-|TRBD2|TRBJ2-5|TRBV29-1
TGCAGCGTTGAACCTAGCGGGAGGGGGGAGACCCAGTACTTC
CSVEPSGRGETQYF
>-|-|TRBJ2-6|TRBV28
TGTGCCAGCAGTTCACTACAGGGTTTGGGGGCCAACGTCCTGACTTTC
CASSSLQGLGANVLTF
>-|-|TRBJ2-2|TRBV7-2
TGTGCCAGCAGCTCCCGGGTCACCGGGGAGCTGTTTTTT
CASSSRVTGELFF
>-|-|TRBJ1-4|TRBV19
TGTGCCAGTAGCACCCCAGGGGATGCCGAAAAACTGTTTTTT
CASSTPGDAEKLFF
>-|TRBD2|TRBJ2-5|TRBV27
TGTGCCAGCAGTTTATGGACTAGCGGGGCCATAGAGACCCAGTACTTC
CASSLWTSGAIETQYF
>-|TRBD1|TRBJ1-1|TRBV7-9
TGTGCCAGCAGCCACACAGGGGTGAACACTGAAGCTTTCTTT
CASSHTGVNTEAFF
>-|TRBD1|TRBJ2-5|TRBV18
TGTGCCAGCTCACCATCCACCGGACAGGGGACTGGGACCCAGTACTTC
CASSPSTGQGTGTQYF
>-|TRBD1|TRBJ1-4|TRBV13
TGTGCCAGCAGCTTCCGGGACAGTGGTGAAAAACTGTTTTTT
CASSFRDSGEKLFF
>-|-|TRBJ2-2|TRBV11-3
TGTGCCAGCAGCTCGACACGCACCGGGGAGCTGTTTTTT
CASSSTRTGELFF
>-|TRBD1|TRBJ1-6|TRBV4-2
TGTGCCAGCAGCCAAGAGCTGCCGGGACAGGTGAATTCACCCCTCCACTTT
CASSQELPGQVNSPLHF
>-|TRBD2|TRBJ2-1|TRBV30
TGTGCCTGGAGTGTACCGAGGGGACTAGTCCACAATGAGCAGTTCTTC
CAWSVPRGLVHNEQFF
>once|-|TRBJ2-1|TRBV9
TGTGCCAGCAGCGTATACCCGGGTACGGGAACCTACAATGAGCAGTTCTTC
CASSVYPGTGTYNEQFF
>-|-|TRBJ2-2|TRBV21-1
-
CASSKVARGAPGELFF
>-|TRBD1|TRBJ2-1|TRBV28
TGTGCCAGCAGTGGGCTTTCCGGGACAGGGATAAGTAATGAGCAGTTCTTC
CASSGLSGTGISNEQFF
>-|TRBD1|TRBJ1-4|TRBV28
TGTGCCAGCAGTTTATTACGTTTGGAGGACAGGGAATCTGCAACTAATGAAAAACTGTTTTTT
CASSLLRLEDRESATNEKLFF
>-|-|TRBJ2-3|TRBV25-1
TGTGCCAGCAGTGCCTGGGGGGGGCGCGGCACAGATACGCAGTATTTT
CASSAWGGRGTDTQYF
>-|-|TRBJ2-7|TRBV19
TGTGCCAGTAGTATAAATCCGGAGGCCTACGAGCAGTACTTC
CASSINPEAYEQYF
>-|TRBD2|TRBJ2-3|TRBV4-1
TGCGCCAGCAGCCAAGCCGGCGGGGGGCCTAGCACAGATACGCAGTATTTT
CASSQAGGGPSTDTQYF
>-|TRBD2|TRBJ2-5|TRBV2
TGTGCCAGTACGGGACTAGCGGGACCCAAGACCCAGTACTTC
CASTGLAGPKTQYF